The present entry profiles one T cell receptor beta chain with its context. Using immunoSEQ multiplex PCR, the repertoire was profiled, and TCRdb retains in-frame clones only, with some absent. Of 100,000 to 150,000 clones listed, around 93% are singletons. Germline trimming cut 4 bases from V and 3 bases from J; bases unmatched to any gene: 14. CDR1 is KGHSH and CDR2 is LQKENI in the germline V gene. There are 17 residues in the CDR3. The data stem from a study of control samples from healthy donors and cancer patients. The chain recombines TRBV18 with TRBJ1-2; 7 positions agree with TRBD1. The source is a woman between 50 and 59 years old in good health. The source material was blood. The CDR3 protein is CASSQTVVPGGDYGYTF. The CDR3 nucleotides are TGTGCCAGCTCACAGACTGTTGTCCCAGGGGGGGACTATGGCTACACCTTC.